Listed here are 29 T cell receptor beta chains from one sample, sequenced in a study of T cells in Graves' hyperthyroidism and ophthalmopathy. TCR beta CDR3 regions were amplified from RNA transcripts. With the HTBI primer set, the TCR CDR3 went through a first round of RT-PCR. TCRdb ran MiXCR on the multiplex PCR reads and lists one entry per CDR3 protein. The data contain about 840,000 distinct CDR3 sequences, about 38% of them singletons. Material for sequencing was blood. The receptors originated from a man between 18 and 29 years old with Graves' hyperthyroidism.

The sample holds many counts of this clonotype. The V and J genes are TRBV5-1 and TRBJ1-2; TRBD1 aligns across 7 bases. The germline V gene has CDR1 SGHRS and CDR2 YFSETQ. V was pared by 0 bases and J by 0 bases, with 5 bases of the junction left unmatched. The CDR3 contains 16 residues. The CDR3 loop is CASSLEGTAPNYGYTF. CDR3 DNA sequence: TGCGCCAGCAGCTTGGAAGGGACAGCCCCTAACTATGGCTACACCTTC.

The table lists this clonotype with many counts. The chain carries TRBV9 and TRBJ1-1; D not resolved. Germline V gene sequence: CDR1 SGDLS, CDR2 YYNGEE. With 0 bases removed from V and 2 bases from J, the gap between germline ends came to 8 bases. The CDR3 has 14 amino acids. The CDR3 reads CASSVGGRNTEAFF. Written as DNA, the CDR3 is TGTGCCAGCAGCGTAGGCGGTAGAAACACTGAAGCTTTCTTT.

In nucleotides, the CDR3 is TGTGCCATCAGTGAGGCCGTCGGGACTGAATCCTACGAGCAGTACTTC. Encoded protein: CAISEAVGTESYEQYF. V gene TRBV10-3 combines with J gene TRBJ2-7; D is possibly TRBD2 (6 bases). CDR1 and CDR2 from the germline V gene are ENHRY and SYGVKD. The ends were cut back, 2 bases at V and 1 base at J, with 15 bases in the middle. This CDR3 comprises 16 residues.

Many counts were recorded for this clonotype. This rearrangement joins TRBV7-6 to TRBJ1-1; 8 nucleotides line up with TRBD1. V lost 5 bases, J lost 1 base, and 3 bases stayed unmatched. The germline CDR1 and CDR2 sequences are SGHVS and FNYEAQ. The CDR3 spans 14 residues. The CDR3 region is CASSTGTGNTEAFF. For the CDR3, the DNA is TGTGCCAGCAGCACCGGGACAGGGAACACTGAAGCTTTCTTT.

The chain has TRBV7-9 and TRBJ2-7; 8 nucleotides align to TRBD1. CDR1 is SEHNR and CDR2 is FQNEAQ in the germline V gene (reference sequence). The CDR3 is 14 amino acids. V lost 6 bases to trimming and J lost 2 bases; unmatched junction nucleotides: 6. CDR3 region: CASREADRAYEQYF. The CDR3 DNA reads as TGTGCCAGCAGAGAAGCGGACAGGGCCTACGAGCAGTACTTC. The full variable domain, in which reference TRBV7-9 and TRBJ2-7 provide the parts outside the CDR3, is DTGVSQNPRHKITKRGQNVTFRCDPISEHNRLYWYRQTLGQGPEFLTYFQNEAQLEKSRLLSDRFSAERPKGSFSTLEIQRTEQGDSAMYLCASREADRAYEQYFGPGTRLTVT.

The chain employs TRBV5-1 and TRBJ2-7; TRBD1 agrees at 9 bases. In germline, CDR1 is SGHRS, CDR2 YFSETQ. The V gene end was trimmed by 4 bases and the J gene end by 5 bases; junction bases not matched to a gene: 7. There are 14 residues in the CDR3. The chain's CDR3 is CASSAQGASHEQYF. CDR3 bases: TGCGCCAGCAGCGCACAGGGGGCGAGTCACGAGCAGTACTTC. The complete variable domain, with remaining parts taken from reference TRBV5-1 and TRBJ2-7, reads KAGVTQTPRYLIKTRGQQVTLSCSPISGHRSVSWYQQTPGQGLQFLFEYFSETQRNKGNFPGRFSGRQFSNSRSEMNVSTLELGDSALYLCASSAQGASHEQYFGPGTRLTVT.

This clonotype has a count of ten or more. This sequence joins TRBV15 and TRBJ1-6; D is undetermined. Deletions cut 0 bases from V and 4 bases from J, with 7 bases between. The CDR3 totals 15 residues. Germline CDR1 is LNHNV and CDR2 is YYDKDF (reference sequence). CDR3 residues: CATSRDPEYNSPLHF. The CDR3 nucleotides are TGTGCCACCAGCAGAGACCCGGAATATAATTCACCCCTCCACTTT. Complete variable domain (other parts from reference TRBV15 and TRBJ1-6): DAMVIQNPRYQVTQFGKPVTLSCSQTLNHNVMYWYQQKSSQAPKLLFHYYDKDFNNEADTPDNFQSRRPNTSFCFLDIRSPGLGDTAMYLCATSRDPEYNSPLHFGNGTRLTVT.

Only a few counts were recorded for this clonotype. CDR3 region: CSARYPSADTGELFF. The CDR3 DNA reads TGCAGTGCTAGATACCCTAGCGCCGACACCGGGGAGCTGTTTTTT. The V and J genes are TRBV20-1 and TRBJ2-2; possibly TRBD2 for D (6 bases). Germline V gene data show CDR1 as DFQATT and CDR2 as SNEGSKA (reference sequence). The CDR3 has 15 residues. With 2 bases removed from V and 3 bases from J, the gap between germline ends came to 13 bases.

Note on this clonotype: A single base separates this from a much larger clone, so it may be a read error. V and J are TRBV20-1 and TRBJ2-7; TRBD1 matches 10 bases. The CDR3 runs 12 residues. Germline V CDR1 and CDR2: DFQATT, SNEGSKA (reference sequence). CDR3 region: CSAPGNTDRGYF. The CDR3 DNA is TGCAGTGCCCCCGGCAATACGGACAGGGGGTATTTC.

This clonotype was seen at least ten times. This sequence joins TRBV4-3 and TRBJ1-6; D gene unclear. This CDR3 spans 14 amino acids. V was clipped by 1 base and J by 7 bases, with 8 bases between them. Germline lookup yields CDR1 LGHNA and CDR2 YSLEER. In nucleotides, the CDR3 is TGCGCCAGCAGCCAAGTGGTGTCGAATTCACCCCTCCACTTT. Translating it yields CASSQVVSNSPLHF.

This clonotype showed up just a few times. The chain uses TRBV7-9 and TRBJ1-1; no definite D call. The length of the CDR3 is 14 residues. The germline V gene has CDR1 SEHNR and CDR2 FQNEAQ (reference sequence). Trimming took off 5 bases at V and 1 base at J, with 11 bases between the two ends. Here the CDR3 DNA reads TGTGCCAGCAGCCTCGGACTATCGAACACTGAAGCTTTCTTT. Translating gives CASSLGLSNTEAFF.

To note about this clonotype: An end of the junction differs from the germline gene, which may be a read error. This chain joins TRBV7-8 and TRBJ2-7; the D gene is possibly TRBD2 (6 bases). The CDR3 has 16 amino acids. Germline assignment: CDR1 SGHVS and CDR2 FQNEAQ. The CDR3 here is CASSQGLGGTSYEQYF. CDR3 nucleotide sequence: TGCGCCAGCAGCCAAGGGCTCGGCGGGACTTCCTACGAGCAGTACTTC.

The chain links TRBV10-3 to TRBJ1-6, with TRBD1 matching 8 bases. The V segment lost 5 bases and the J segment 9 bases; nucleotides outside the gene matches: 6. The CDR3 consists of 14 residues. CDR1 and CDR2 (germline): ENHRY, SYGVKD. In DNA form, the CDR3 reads TGTGCCATCAGTCAGCAGGGGGCTCTTTCACCCCTCCACTTT. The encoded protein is CAISQQGALSPLHF.

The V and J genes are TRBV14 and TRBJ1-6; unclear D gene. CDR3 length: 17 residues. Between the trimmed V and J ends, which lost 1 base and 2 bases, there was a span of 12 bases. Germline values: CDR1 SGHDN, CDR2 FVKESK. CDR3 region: CASSQASTATYNSPLHF. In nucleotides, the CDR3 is TGTGCCAGCAGCCAAGCATCAACAGCTACCTATAATTCACCCCTCCACTTT.

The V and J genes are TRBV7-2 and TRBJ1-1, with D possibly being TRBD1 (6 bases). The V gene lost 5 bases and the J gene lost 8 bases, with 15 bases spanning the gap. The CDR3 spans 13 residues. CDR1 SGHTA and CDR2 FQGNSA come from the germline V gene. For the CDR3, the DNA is TGTGCCAGCAGCCCTCTTAACAGGGTGGAAGCTTTCTTT. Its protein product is CASSPLNRVEAFF.

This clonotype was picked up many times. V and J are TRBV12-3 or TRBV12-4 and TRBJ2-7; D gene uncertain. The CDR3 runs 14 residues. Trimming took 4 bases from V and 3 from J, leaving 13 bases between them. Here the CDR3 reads CASSSLINLYEQYF. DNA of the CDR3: TGTGCCAGCAGTTCCTTGATTAACCTCTACGAGCAGTACTTC.

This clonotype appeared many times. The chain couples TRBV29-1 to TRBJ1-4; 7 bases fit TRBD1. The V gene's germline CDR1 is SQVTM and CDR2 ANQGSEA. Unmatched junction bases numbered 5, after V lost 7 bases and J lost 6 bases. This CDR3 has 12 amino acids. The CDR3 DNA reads TGCAGCGCCCGGGACAGTCATGAAAAACTGTTTTTT. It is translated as CSARDSHEKLFF.

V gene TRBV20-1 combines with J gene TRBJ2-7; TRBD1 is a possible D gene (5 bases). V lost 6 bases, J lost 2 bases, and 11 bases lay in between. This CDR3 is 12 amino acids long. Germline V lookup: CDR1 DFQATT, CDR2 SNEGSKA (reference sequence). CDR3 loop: CSAEVRAYEQYF. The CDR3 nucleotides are TGCAGTGCCGAAGTCAGGGCCTACGAGCAGTACTTC.

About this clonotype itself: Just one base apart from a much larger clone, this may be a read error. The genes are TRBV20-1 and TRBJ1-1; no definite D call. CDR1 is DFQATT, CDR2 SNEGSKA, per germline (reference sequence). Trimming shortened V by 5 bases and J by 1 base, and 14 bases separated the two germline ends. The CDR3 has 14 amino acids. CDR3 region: CSAGARTGNTEAFF. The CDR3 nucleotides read TGCAGTGCTGGAGCGCGGACTGGGAACACTGAAGCTTTCTTT.

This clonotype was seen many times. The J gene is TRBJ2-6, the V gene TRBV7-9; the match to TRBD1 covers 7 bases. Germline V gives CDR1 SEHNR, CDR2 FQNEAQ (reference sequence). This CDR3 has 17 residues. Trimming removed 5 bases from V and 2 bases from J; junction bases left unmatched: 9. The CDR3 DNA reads TGTGCCAGCAGCCCCCGGCAGGGGGACCCTGGGGCCAACGTCCTGACTTTC. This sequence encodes CASSPRQGDPGANVLTF.

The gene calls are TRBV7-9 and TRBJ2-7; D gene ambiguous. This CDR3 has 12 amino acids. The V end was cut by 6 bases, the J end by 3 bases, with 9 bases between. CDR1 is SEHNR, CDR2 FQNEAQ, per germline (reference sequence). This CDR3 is CASRSPGYEQYF. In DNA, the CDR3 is TGTGCCAGCAGATCTCCAGGCTACGAGCAGTACTTC.

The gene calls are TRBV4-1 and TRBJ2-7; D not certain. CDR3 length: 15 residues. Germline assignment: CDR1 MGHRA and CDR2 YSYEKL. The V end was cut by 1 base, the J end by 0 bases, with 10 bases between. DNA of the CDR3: TGCGCCAGCAGCCAAGCTTCATTTAGCTCCTACGAGCAGTACTTC. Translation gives CASSQASFSSYEQYF.

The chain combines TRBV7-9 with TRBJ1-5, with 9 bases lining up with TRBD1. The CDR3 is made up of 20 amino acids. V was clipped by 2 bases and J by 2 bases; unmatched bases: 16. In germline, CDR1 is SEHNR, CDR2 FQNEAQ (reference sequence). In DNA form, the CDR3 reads TGTGCCAGCAGCTTAAAGTATGGGGACAGGGCGGTCTTAGGCAATCAGCCCCAGCATTTT. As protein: CASSLKYGDRAVLGNQPQHF.

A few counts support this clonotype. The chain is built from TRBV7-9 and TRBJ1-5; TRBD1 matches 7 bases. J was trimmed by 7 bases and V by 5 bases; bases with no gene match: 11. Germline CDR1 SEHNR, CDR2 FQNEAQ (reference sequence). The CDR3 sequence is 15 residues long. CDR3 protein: CASSDDREPGQPQHF. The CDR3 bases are TGTGCCAGCAGCGATGACAGGGAACCGGGACAGCCCCAGCATTTT.

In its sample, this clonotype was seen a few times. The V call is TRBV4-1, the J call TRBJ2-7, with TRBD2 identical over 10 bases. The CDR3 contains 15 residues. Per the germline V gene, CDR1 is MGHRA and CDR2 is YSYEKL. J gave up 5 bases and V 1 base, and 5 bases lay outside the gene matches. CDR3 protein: CASSQGAGGPHEQYF. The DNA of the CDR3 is TGCGCCAGCAGCCAAGGAGCGGGAGGGCCCCACGAGCAGTACTTC.

CDR3 in amino acids: CSATEGEGPPYEQYF. CDR3 sequence (DNA): TGCAGCGCAACAGAGGGGGAAGGACCTCCCTACGAGCAGTACTTC. The rearrangement uses TRBV29-1 and TRBJ2-7; a weak D match, TRBD1 (6 bases). The CDR3 sequence is 15 residues long. Germline V gene sequence: CDR1 SQVTM, CDR2 ANQGSEA. V was trimmed by 7 bases and J by 2 bases, leaving 21 bases between them.

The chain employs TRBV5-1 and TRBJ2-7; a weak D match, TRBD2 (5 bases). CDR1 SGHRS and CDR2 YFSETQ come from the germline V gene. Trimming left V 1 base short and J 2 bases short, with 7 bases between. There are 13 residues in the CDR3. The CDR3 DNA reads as TGCGCCAGCAGCTTGTTTAGCGCCTACGAGCAGTACTTC. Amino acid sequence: CASSLFSAYEQYF. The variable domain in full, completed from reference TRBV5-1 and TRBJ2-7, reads KAGVTQTPRYLIKTRGQQVTLSCSPISGHRSVSWYQQTPGQGLQFLFEYFSETQRNKGNFPGRFSGRQFSNSRSEMNVSTLELGDSALYLCASSLFSAYEQYFGPGTRLTVT.

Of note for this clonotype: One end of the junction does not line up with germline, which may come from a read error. The CDR3 region is CASSGRQGLVEKPFF. The CDR3 DNA reads as TGTGCCAGCAGCGGTAGACAGGGGTTGGTTGAAAAACCGTTTTTT. The rearrangement uses TRBV5-5 and TRBJ1-4; TRBD1 agrees at 8 bases. The CDR3 sequence is 15 residues long. Looked up from germline, CDR1 is SGHKS and CDR2 is YYEKEE (reference sequence).

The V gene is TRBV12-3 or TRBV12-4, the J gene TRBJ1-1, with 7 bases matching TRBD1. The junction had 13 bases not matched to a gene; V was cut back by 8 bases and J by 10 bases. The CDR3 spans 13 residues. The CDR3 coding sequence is TGTGCCAGCTCGAAGGGGGCGGGAGTTGGAGCTTTCTTT. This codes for CASSKGAGVGAFF.